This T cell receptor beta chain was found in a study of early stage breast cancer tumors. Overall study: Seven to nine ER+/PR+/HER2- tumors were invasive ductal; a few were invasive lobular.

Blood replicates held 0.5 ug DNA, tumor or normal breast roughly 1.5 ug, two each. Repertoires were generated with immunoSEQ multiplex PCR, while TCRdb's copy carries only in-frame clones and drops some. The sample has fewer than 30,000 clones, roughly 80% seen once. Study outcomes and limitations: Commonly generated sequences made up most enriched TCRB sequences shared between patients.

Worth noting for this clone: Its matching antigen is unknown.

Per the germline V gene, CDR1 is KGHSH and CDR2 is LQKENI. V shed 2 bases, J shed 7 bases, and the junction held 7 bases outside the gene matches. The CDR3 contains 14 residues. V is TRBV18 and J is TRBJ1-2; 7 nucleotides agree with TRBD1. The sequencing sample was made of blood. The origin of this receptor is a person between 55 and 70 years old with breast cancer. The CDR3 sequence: CASSPAAGGFGYTF. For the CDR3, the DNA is TGTGCCAGCTCACCAGCGGCAGGGGGGTTTGGCTACACCTTC.